These 23 T cell receptor beta chains were sequenced from one sample in a study of blood T cell repertoires in COVID-19. Repertoires were generated with immunoSEQ multiplex PCR, while TCRdb's copy carries only in-frame clones and drops some. Here the sample spans 300,000 or so clones, over 80% being singletons. Specimen: peripheral blood. The origin of the receptors is a woman between 40 and 55 years old with acute or convalescent COVID-19.

The chain employs TRBV5-8 and TRBJ1-5, with 9 bases aligning to TRBD1. V shed 4 bases, J shed 1 base, and the junction held 3 bases outside the gene matches. The V gene's germline CDR1 is SGHTS and CDR2 YDEGEE. CDR3 size: 15 residues. As DNA, the CDR3 is TGTGCCAGCAGCGGGGGGACAGGGAGCAATCAGCCCCAGCATTTT. Translated, it gives CASSGGTGSNQPQHF.

The chain joins TRBV6-5 to TRBJ1-1; D ambiguous. V was trimmed by 6 bases and J by 0 bases, leaving 8 bases between them. Looked up from germline, CDR1 is MNHEY and CDR2 is SVGAGI. This CDR3 contains 13 residues. The CDR3 bases are TGTGCCAGCAGATACACATTGAACACTGAAGCTTTCTTT. Its translation is CASRYTLNTEAFF.

The rearrangement links TRBV5-1 to TRBJ1-2, with a weak D call TRBD1 (6 bases). CDR1 is SGHRS and CDR2 is YFSETQ in the germline V gene. CDR3 length equals 15 residues. V lost 0 bases and J lost 4, with 13 bases in between. The CDR3 sequence: CASSLASTGAYGYTF. The CDR3, as DNA: TGCGCCAGCAGCTTGGCCTCGACAGGAGCCTATGGCTACACCTTC.

Only a few counts were recorded for this clone. The rearrangement uses TRBV5-1 and TRBJ1-1, with D possibly TRBD1 on 5 matching bases. The CDR3 sequence is 14 residues long. Germline CDR1 and CDR2: SGHRS and YFSETQ. Trimming removed 0 bases from V and 3 bases from J, with 9 bases in between. CDR3 loop: CASSLGAGDTEAFF. CDR3 bases: TGCGCCAGCAGCTTGGGAGCGGGGGACACTGAAGCTTTCTTT.

The rearrangement joins TRBV4-1 to TRBJ2-1, with 10 bases fitting TRBD2. Trimming at V came to 0 bases and at J to 2 bases, leaving 13 bases not matched to a gene. Germline CDR1 and CDR2: MGHRA and YSYEKL. This CDR3 spans 20 amino acids. The CDR3 spells CASSQDRGLSGGPAYNEQFF. CDR3 coding DNA: TGCGCCAGCAGCCAAGATAGGGGTCTTAGCGGGGGGCCGGCCTACAATGAGCAGTTCTTC.

The chain joins TRBV6-2 or TRBV6-3 to TRBJ1-1; 8 nucleotides match TRBD1. Unmatched junction bases numbered 10, after V lost 6 bases and J lost 1 base. Per the germline V gene, CDR1 is MNHEY and CDR2 is SVGEGT. The CDR3 contains 16 residues. CDR3 amino acids: CASSRGQGEGNTEAFF. The CDR3 region has the DNA TGTGCCAGCAGCCGCGGACAGGGAGAGGGGAACACTGAAGCTTTCTTT.

This clone was counted a single time. The chain has TRBV5-1 and TRBJ2-5; weak D call: TRBD2 (6 bases). V was pared by 2 bases and J by 1 base, with 18 bases between. The CDR3 length is 17 residues. CDR1 is SGHRS and CDR2 is YFSETQ in the germline V gene. In nucleotides, the CDR3 is TGCGCCAGCAGCTTCCGCCGGGGGACCCCCGCCCAAGAGACCCAGTACTTC. Its protein is CASSFRRGTPAQETQYF. The variable domain in full, completed from reference TRBV5-1 and TRBJ2-5, reads KAGVTQTPRYLIKTRGQQVTLSCSPISGHRSVSWYQQTPGQGLQFLFEYFSETQRNKGNFPGRFSGRQFSNSRSEMNVSTLELGDSALYLCASSFRRGTPAQETQYFGPGTRLLVL.

This clone has only a few counts. This chain links TRBV5-1 with TRBJ2-3; D perhaps matches TRBD1 (5 bases). CDR3 length: 13 amino acids. From germline, CDR1 is SGHRS and CDR2 YFSETQ. Trimming cost V 3 bases and J 4 bases, with 9 bases left between them. The CDR3 protein is CASSSGISDTQYF. CDR3 DNA sequence: TGCGCCAGCAGCTCAGGGATTTCAGATACGCAGTATTTT.

This chain connects TRBV11-2 to TRBJ2-2; TRBD2 matches 8 bases. After removal of 5 bases from V and 6 bases from J, the junction contained 11 bases not matched to a gene. The length of the CDR3 is 16 residues. The germline gives CDR1 SGHAT, CDR2 FQNNGV. CDR3 in DNA: TGTGCCAGCAGCCCTTTATCGGGGGGGCGAGCCGGGGAGCTGTTTTTT. The encoded protein is CASSPLSGGRAGELFF.

This clone was recorded once. The chain recombines TRBV3-1 (or the pseudogene TRBV3-2) with TRBJ2-5, with TRBD1 as a possible D gene (5 bases). CDR3 length equals 13 residues. V lost 2 bases and J lost 3, with 7 bases in between. In germline, CDR1 is LGHDT, CDR2 YNNKEL (reference sequence). CDR3 sequence (DNA): TGTGCCAGCAGCCAACAGGGTAAAGAGACCCAGTACTTC. Amino acids: CASSQQGKETQYF.

V and J are TRBV29-1 and TRBJ1-2; possible D gene TRBD1, 6 bases. CDR1 SQVTM and CDR2 ANQGSEA come from the germline V gene. The CDR3 loop spans 12 amino acids. The V end lost 4 bases, the J end lost 8 bases, and 14 bases lay between the germline ends. The CDR3 bases are TGCAGCGTTGCATCAGGGGCTGGAGGCTACACCTTC. Its translation is CSVASGAGGYTF.

DNA for the CDR3: TGCGCCAGCAGCCGATATGTGGGGGCGGCCTCCTACAATGAGCAGTTCTTC. It is translated as CASSRYVGAASYNEQFF. The chain employs TRBV4-1 and TRBJ2-1, with D maybe TRBD1 (6 bases). Germline V gene data show CDR1 as MGHRA and CDR2 as YSYEKL. Trimming took off 4 bases at V and 0 bases at J, with 16 bases between the two ends. The CDR3 loop spans 17 amino acids.

The chain is built from TRBV19 and TRBJ1-2; 11 nucleotides align to TRBD1. Germline V gene data show CDR1 as LNHDA and CDR2 as SQIVND (reference sequence). The length of the CDR3 is 15 residues. V trimming: 0 bases; J trimming: 8 bases; junction bases outside the gene matches: 5. CDR3 amino acids: CASSIDWTGGGGYTF. The DNA of the CDR3 is TGTGCCAGTAGTATAGATTGGACAGGGGGCGGCGGCTACACCTTC.

This clone appeared a few times. V is TRBV3-1 (or the pseudogene TRBV3-2) and J is TRBJ1-1; 10 bases match TRBD1. The junction had 2 bases not matched to a gene; V was cut back by 4 bases and J by 3 bases. There are 14 residues in the CDR3. Germline V gives CDR1 LGHDT, CDR2 YNNKEL (reference sequence). The CDR3 DNA reads as TGTGCCAGCAGCCCGGGACAGGGGTACACTGAAGCTTTCTTT. Encoded protein: CASSPGQGYTEAFF.

The chain carries TRBV25-1 and TRBJ1-4, with D uncertain. The CDR3 is 15 residues long. Germline-derived CDR1 and CDR2 are MGHDK and SYGVNS. Deletions cut 3 bases from V and 3 bases from J, with 11 bases between. The CDR3 nucleotides are TGTGCCAGCAGTGACGACGGGAGCGCTAATGAAAAACTGTTTTTT. This translates into CASSDDGSANEKLFF.

J is TRBJ1-6 and V is TRBV14; no definite D call. V gave up 4 bases and J gave up 7 bases, with 11 bases separating them. Germline assignment: CDR1 SGHDN and CDR2 FVKESK. The CDR3 has 14 residues. The CDR3 here is CASSRVTWNSPLHF. For the CDR3, the DNA is TGTGCCAGCAGCCGAGTCACCTGGAATTCACCCCTCCACTTT.

This clone was found once. V is TRBV28 and J is TRBJ1-5, with TRBD1 matching 7 bases. Trimming removed 4 bases from V and 4 bases from J; junction bases left unmatched: 4. The germline V gene encodes CDR1 MDHEN and CDR2 SYDVKM. The CDR3 is made up of 14 amino acids. The CDR3 bases are TGTGCCAGCAGTTCGGGACAGTCAAATCAGCCCCAGCATTTT. Its protein product is CASSSGQSNQPQHF.

The CDR3 reads CARSSILGQGLNGYGYTF. The CDR3 DNA follows: TGTGCCAGAAGCTCAATATTAGGACAGGGCCTAAACGGTTATGGCTACACCTTC. The chain joins TRBV5-3 to TRBJ1-2; 8 bases match TRBD1. TRBV5-3 belongs to the ORF category, with a function that is uncertain. V lost 3 bases and J lost 5; bases outside the gene matches: 18. The CDR3 spans 18 residues.

The chain recombines TRBV2 with TRBJ1-2, with TRBD1 as a possible D gene (5 bases). V was clipped by 4 bases and J by 1 base, with 13 bases between them. This CDR3 region has 15 residues. Germline CDR1 and CDR2: SNHLY and FYNNEI. The CDR3 DNA follows: TGTGCCAGCAGTGTCTACAGGATGAATAACTATGGCTACACCTTC. This gives the protein CASSVYRMNNYGYTF.

The chain recombines TRBV5-1 with TRBJ2-3, with a tentative D call TRBD1 (6 bases). Trimming left V 4 bases short and J 3 bases short, with 12 bases between. This CDR3 spans 14 amino acids. CDR1 SGHRS and CDR2 YFSETQ come from the germline V gene. Here the CDR3 reads CASSIGQRTDTQYF. The CDR3 bases are TGCGCCAGCAGCATAGGACAGAGAACAGATACGCAGTATTTT.

The table lists this clone with a count of one. The chain uses TRBV6-5 and TRBJ1-1; possible D gene TRBD1, 6 bases. Germline V gene lookup returns CDR1 MNHEY and CDR2 SVGAGI. The length of the CDR3 is 16 residues. Trimming removed 4 bases from V and 0 bases from J, with 15 bases in between. CDR3 sequence: CASSWGGGGLNTEAFF. Here the CDR3 DNA reads TGTGCCAGCAGTTGGGGAGGGGGAGGGTTGAACACTGAAGCTTTCTTT.

The chain couples TRBV6-1 to TRBJ2-7; TRBD1 might be the D (7 bases). The CDR3 runs to 15 residues. Trimming cost V 2 bases and J 7 bases, with 18 bases left between them. The germline V gene encodes CDR1 MNHNS and CDR2 SASEGT. The DNA of the CDR3 is TGTGCCAGCAGTGAAAGGGCGAGGGGGCGGGAAGAGCAGTACGTC. Its translation: CASSERARGREEQYV.

This clone was counted between two and nine times. The genes are TRBV18 and TRBJ1-3; no definite D call. The CDR3 has 14 residues. The germline gives CDR1 KGHSH, CDR2 LQKENI. Trimming took 2 bases from V and 3 from J, leaving 8 bases between them. The CDR3 DNA is TGTGCCAGCTCACCAGGAGGGTATGGAAACACCATATATTTT. The encoded protein is CASSPGGYGNTIYF.